This T cell receptor beta chain was identified during a study of T cells in Graves' hyperthyroidism and ophthalmopathy. Diagnoses were established using clinical symptoms, serum thyroxine and TRAb, thyroid ultrasound and orbital computed tomography. TCR beta CDR3 region amplification was performed from RNA transcripts. The primer set for the first-round RT-PCR of the TCR CDR3 was HTBI. TCRdb called the multiplex PCR reads again in MiXCR, with one record for every CDR3 protein. In the table there are 550,000 to 600,000 distinct CDR3 sequences, around 15% of which are singletons. This clonotype was counted only a few times. Trimming removed 6 bases from V and 0 bases from J, with 13 bases in between. Germline V CDR1 and CDR2: DFQATT, SNEGSKA (reference sequence). This CDR3 contains 14 residues.

The rearrangement uses TRBV20-1 and TRBJ2-3; D perhaps matches TRBD2 (5 bases). The material sequenced was blood. The sequence was obtained from a young woman with Graves' hyperthyroidism. CDR3 sequence (DNA): TGCAGTGCCTCCCCAGCGGTCAGCACAGATACGCAGTATTTT. Translation: CSASPAVSTDTQYF.